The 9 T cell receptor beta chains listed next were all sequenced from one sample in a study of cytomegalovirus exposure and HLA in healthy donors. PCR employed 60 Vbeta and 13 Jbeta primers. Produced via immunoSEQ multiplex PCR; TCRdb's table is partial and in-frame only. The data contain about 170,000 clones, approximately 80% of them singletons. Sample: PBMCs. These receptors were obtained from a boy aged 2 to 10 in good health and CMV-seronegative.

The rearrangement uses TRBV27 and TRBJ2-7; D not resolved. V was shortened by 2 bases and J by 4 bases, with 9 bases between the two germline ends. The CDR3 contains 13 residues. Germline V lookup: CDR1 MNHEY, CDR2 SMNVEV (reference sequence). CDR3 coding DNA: TGTGCCAGCAGTTTAGGAGTCGGATACGAGCAGTACTTC. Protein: CASSLGVGYEQYF.

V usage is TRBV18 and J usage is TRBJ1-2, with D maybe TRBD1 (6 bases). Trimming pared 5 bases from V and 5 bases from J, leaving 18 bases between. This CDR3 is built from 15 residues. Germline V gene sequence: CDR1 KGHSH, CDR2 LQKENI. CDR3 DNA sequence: TGTGCCAGCTCAGACCCAGGGGCGATACGGTATGGCTACACCTTC. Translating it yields CASSDPGAIRYGYTF.

CDR3 region: CAWSRQGDQPQHF. Here the CDR3 DNA reads TGTGCCTGGAGTAGACAGGGAGATCAGCCCCAGCATTTT. V usage is TRBV30 and J usage is TRBJ1-5, with 7 bases that match TRBD1. CDR3 length: 13 amino acids. In germline, CDR1 is GTSNPN, CDR2 SVGIG (reference sequence). J was trimmed by 5 bases and V by 2 bases; bases with no gene match: 3.

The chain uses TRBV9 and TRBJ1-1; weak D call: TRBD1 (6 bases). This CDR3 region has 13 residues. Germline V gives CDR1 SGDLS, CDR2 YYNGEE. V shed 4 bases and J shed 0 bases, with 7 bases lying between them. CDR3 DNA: TGTGCCAGCAGCACAGGGATGAACACTGAAGCTTTCTTT. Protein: CASSTGMNTEAFF. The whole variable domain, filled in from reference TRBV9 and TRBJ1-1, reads DSGVTQTPKHLITATGQRVTLRCSPRSGDLSVYWYQQSLDQGLQFLIQYYNGEERAKGNILERFSAQQFPDLHSELNLSSLELGDSALYFCASSTGMNTEAFFGQGTRLTVV.

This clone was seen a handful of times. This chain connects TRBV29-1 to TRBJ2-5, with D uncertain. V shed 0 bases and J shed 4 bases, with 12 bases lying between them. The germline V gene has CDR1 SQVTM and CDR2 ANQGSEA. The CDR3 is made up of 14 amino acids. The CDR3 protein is CSVEEVEEGETQYF. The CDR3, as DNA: TGCAGCGTTGAAGAGGTTGAGGAAGGAGAGACCCAGTACTTC. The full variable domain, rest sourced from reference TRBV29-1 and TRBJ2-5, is SAVISQKPSRDICQRGTSLTIQCQVDSQVTMMFWYRQQPGQSLTLIATANQGSEATYESGFVIDKFPISRPNLTFSTLTVSNMSPEDSSIYLCSVEEVEEGETQYFGPGTRLLVL.

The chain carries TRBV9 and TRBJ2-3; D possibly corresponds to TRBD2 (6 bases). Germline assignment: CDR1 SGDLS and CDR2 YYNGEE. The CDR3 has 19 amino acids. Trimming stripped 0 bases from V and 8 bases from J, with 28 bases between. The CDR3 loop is CASSVVAQSGTGRYGTQYF. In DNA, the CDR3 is TGTGCCAGCAGCGTAGTTGCCCAAAGTGGGACTGGCCGGTATGGTACGCAGTATTTT.

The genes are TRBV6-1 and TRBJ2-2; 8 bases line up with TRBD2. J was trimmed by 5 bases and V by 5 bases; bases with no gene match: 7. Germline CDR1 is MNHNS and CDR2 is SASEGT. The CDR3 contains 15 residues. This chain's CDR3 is CASSLAGSGTGELFF. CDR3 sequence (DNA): TGTGCCAGCAGTTTAGCGGGGTCTGGAACCGGGGAGCTGTTTTTT.

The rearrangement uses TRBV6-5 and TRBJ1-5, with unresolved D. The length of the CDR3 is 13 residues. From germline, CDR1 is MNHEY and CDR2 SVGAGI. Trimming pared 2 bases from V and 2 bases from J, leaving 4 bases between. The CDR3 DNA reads TGTGCCAGCAGTTACGCGCGCAATCAGCCCCAGCATTTT. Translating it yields CASSYARNQPQHF.

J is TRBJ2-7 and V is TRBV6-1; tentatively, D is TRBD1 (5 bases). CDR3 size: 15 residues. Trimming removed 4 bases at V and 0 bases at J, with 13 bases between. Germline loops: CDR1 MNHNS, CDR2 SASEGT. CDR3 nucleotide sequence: TGTGCCAGCAGTGTAACAGGACCAAGCTCCTACGAGCAGTACTTC. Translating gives CASSVTGPSSYEQYF.